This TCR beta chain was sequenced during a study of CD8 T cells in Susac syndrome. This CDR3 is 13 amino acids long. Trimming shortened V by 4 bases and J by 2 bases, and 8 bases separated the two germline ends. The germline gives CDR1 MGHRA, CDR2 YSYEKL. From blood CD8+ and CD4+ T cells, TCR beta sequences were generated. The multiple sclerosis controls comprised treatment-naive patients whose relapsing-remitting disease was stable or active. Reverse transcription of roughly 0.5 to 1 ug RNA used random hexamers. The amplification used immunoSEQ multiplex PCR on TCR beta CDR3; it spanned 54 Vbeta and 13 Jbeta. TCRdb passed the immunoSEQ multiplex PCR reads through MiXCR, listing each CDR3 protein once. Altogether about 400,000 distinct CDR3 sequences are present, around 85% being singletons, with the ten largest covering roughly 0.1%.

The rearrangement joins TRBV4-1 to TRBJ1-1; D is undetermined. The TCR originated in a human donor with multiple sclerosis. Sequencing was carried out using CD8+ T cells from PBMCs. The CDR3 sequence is CASSRQINTEAFF. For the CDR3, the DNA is TGCGCCAGCAGCCGCCAGATTAACACTGAAGCTTTCTTT.